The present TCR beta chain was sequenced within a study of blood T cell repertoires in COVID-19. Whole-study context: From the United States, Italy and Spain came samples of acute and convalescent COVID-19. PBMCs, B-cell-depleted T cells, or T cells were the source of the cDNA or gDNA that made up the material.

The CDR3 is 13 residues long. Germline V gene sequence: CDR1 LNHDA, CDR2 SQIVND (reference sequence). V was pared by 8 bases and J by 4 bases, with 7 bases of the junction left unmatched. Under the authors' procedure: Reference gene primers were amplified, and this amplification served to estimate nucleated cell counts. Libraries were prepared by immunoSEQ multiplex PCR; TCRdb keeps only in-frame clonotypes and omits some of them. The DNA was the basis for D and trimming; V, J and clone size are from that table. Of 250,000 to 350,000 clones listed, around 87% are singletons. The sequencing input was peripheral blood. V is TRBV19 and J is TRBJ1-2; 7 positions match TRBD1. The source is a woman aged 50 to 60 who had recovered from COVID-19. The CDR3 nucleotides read TGTGCCAGTGGCAGACAGGGTGCCTATGGCTACACCTTC. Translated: CASGRQGAYGYTF. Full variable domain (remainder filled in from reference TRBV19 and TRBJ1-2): DGGITQSPKYLFRKEGQNVTLSCEQNLNHDAMYWYRQDPGQGLRLIYYSQIVNDFQKGDIAEGYSVSREKKESFPLTVTSAQKNPTAFYLCASGRQGAYGYTFGSGTRLTVV.